One TCR beta chain is described in this entry. The data were obtained in a study of control samples from healthy donors and cancer patients. V was clipped by 4 bases and J by 8 bases; unmatched bases: 8. The CDR3 runs 13 residues. Germline V CDR1 and CDR2: SGHRS, YFSETQ. Here immunoSEQ multiplex PCR was the method, and the copy in TCRdb shows in-frame clones only, minus some. The top ten clones hold less than 20% of a sample with thousands of clones, roughly nine tenths of them seen once. The source of this sequence is a man aged 60 to 75 with colorectal cancer. The chain is built from TRBV5-1 and TRBJ1-2, with 7 bases matching TRBD1. Input material: PBMCs. The DNA of the CDR3 is TGCGCCAGCAGCATCAAACAGGGGCAAGGCTACACCTTC. Protein sequence: CASSIKQGQGYTF.